Presented here are 28 T cell receptor beta chains from one specimen sequenced in a study of siplizumab effects on memory and regulatory T cells. Data came from immunoSEQ multiplex PCR; TCRdb stores just in-frame clones and leaves some out. This table has about 82,000 clones, roughly 87% appearing once. The sample taken for sequencing was Tregs sorted from blood. The receptors come from a human donor in good health.

This clone rates as medium-sized. This CDR3 is also generated by other DNA sequences in the sample. The chain recombines TRBV2 with TRBJ2-7; 8 nucleotides align to TRBD1. Germline lookup yields CDR1 SNHLY and CDR2 FYNNEI. CDR3 length equals 13 residues. V lost 11 bases, J lost 3 bases, and 9 bases stayed unmatched. Here the CDR3 reads CADRQGRFYEQYF. The CDR3 DNA reads TGTGCCGACAGACAGGGGCGGTTCTACGAGCAGTACTTC.

This rearrangement joins TRBV5-1 to TRBJ1-2; D might be TRBD1 (5 bases). Germline V gene sequence: CDR1 SGHRS, CDR2 YFSETQ. The CDR3 extends over 13 amino acids. The ends were cut back, 5 bases at V and 2 bases at J, with 10 bases in the middle. The CDR3 spells CASRYDRNYGYTF. Written as DNA, the CDR3 is TGCGCCAGCAGGTACGACAGAAACTATGGCTACACCTTC.

The chain carries TRBV18 and TRBJ2-7; perhaps TRBD1 as D (5 bases). The CDR3 spans 13 residues. The germline CDR1 and CDR2 sequences are KGHSH and LQKENI. Trimming pared 1 base from V and 2 bases from J, leaving 6 bases between. Written as DNA, the CDR3 is TGTGCCAGCTCACCACTAGGGGCCTACGAGCAGTACTTC. Residues: CASSPLGAYEQYF. Filled out from reference TRBV18 and TRBJ2-7, the complete variable domain reads NAGVMQNPRHLVRRRGQEARLRCSPMKGHSHVYWYRQLPEEGLKFMVYLQKENIIDESGMPKERFSAEFPKEGPSILRIQQVVRGDSAAYFCASSPLGAYEQYFGPGTRLTVT.

This clone was detected a few times. V is TRBV30 and J is TRBJ1-6, with D possibly being TRBD1 (5 bases). The V gene's germline CDR1 is GTSNPN and CDR2 SVGIG (reference sequence). This CDR3 spans 12 amino acids. Trimming removed 1 base at V and 10 bases at J, with 8 bases between. DNA of the CDR3: TGTGCCTGGAGTGACGCAGGGTCACCCCTCCACTTT. Amino acid sequence: CAWSDAGSPLHF. The complete variable domain, with remaining parts taken from reference TRBV30 and TRBJ1-6, reads SQTIHQWPATLVQPVGSPLSLECTVEGTSNPNLYWYRQAAGRGLQLLFYSVGIGQISSEVPQNLSASRPQDRQFILSSKKLLLSDSGFYLCAWSDAGSPLHFGNGTRLTVT.

V usage is TRBV4-1 and J usage is TRBJ2-2; 8 nucleotides align to TRBD2. Germline-derived CDR1 and CDR2 are MGHRA and YSYEKL. After removal of 4 bases from V and 5 bases from J, the junction contained 9 bases not matched to a gene. The CDR3 spans 16 residues. DNA for the CDR3: TGCGCCAGCAGCCTTAAGCGGGGGTGGGGAACCGGGGAGCTGTTTTTT. Amino acids: CASSLKRGWGTGELFF.

The rearrangement uses TRBV15 and TRBJ1-1, with D perhaps matching TRBD1 (6 bases). CDR3 length: 13 residues. The germline gives CDR1 LNHNV, CDR2 YYDKDF (reference sequence). Trimming stripped 3 bases from V and 5 bases from J, with 10 bases between. CDR3 nucleotide sequence: TGTGCCACCAGCAGGGAAACAGGGACTGAAGCTTTCTTT. It translates to CATSRETGTEAFF.

This sequence joins TRBV18 and TRBJ1-1; 7 bases are a match to TRBD1. The CDR3 has 15 amino acids. Germline CDR1 reads KGHSH; CDR2 reads LQKENI. J gave up 0 bases and V 4 bases, and 5 bases lay outside the gene matches. As DNA, the CDR3 is TGTGCCAGCTCACACGGGGACAGCTTGAACACTGAAGCTTTCTTT. This gives the protein CASSHGDSLNTEAFF.

This chain links TRBV4-2 with TRBJ1-6, with TRBD1 matching 9 bases. Germline CDR1 is LGHNA and CDR2 is YNFKEQ. V dropped 4 bases and J dropped 9; count of bases not matched to a gene: 4. The CDR3 is 14 residues long. The CDR3: CASSPGQGSSPLHF. The CDR3 DNA follows: TGTGCCAGCAGCCCGGGACAGGGAAGTTCACCCCTCCACTTT.

The chain uses TRBV28 and TRBJ2-7; 9 nucleotides align to TRBD1. CDR1 and CDR2 from the germline V gene are MDHEN and SYDVKM. After removal of 3 bases from V and 2 bases from J, the junction contained 2 bases not matched to a gene. CDR3 length equals 14 residues. The CDR3 nucleotides are TGTGCCAGCAGTTTGACAGGGGGGACCTACGAGCAGTACTTC. Translating gives CASSLTGGTYEQYF.

V and J are TRBV7-2 and TRBJ2-7, with 9 bases lining up with TRBD2. The CDR3 is made up of 18 amino acids. Germline V gives CDR1 SGHTA, CDR2 FQGNSA. V lost 5 bases and J lost 7; bases outside the gene matches: 21. CDR3 in amino acids: CASSTRPLAGAIRVEQYF. The CDR3 DNA sequence: TGTGCCAGCAGCACTAGACCTTTAGCGGGGGCGATCCGAGTAGAGCAGTACTTC.

The V gene is TRBV6-1, the J gene TRBJ1-2; 10 bases fit TRBD1. The CDR3 spans 14 residues. The germline V gene encodes CDR1 MNHNS and CDR2 SASEGT. V gave up 3 bases and J gave up 10 bases; unmatched junction bases: 8. CDR3 amino acids: CASSEGWTGGYYTF. CDR3 coding DNA: TGTGCCAGCAGTGAGGGGTGGACAGGGGGGTACTACACCTTC.

The chain is built from TRBV18 and TRBJ2-1, with TRBD2 matching over 13 bases. J was trimmed by 5 bases and V by 3 bases; bases with no gene match: 4. Per germline, CDR1 KGHSH and CDR2 LQKENI. The CDR3 spans 16 residues. The CDR3 spells CASSPGTSGAHNEQFF. Here the CDR3 DNA reads TGTGCCAGCTCACCCGGGACTAGCGGGGCCCACAATGAGCAGTTCTTC.

Details on this clone: Distinct nucleotide sequences in the sample also encode this CDR3. The V gene is TRBV6-1, the J gene TRBJ1-1; D perhaps matches TRBD1 (6 bases). V shed 8 bases and J shed 4 bases, with 14 bases lying between them. Germline CDR1 MNHNS, CDR2 SASEGT. The CDR3 runs to 13 residues. The CDR3 sequence is CASSRGGGTEAFF. The CDR3, as DNA: TGTGCCAGCTCCCGGGGAGGGGGCACTGAAGCTTTCTTT.

This clone was detected only once. This chain joins TRBV12-5 and TRBJ2-5; 7 nucleotides align to TRBD1. The CDR3 totals 17 residues. CDR1 is LGHNT and CDR2 is FRNRAP in the germline V gene. With V trimmed by 2 bases and J by 9 bases, 18 bases remained unmatched. Here the CDR3 reads CASGLISGQVGFRAQYF. DNA of the CDR3: TGTGCTAGTGGTTTGATCTCCGGACAGGTGGGATTTCGGGCCCAGTACTTC. Full variable domain (outside the CDR3, taken from reference TRBV12-5 and TRBJ2-5): DARVTQTPRHKVTEMGQEVTMRCQPILGHNTVFWYRQTMMQGLELLAYFRNRAPLDDSGMPKDRFSAEMPDATLATLKIQPSEPRDSAVYFCASGLISGQVGFRAQYFGPGTRLLVL.

The chain links TRBV5-6 to TRBJ2-5; the D gene could be TRBD1 or TRBD2 (5 bases each). The J call may be incorrect, as the DNA end agrees better with TRBJ2-7. Germline assignment: CDR1 SGHDT and CDR2 YYEEEE. The CDR3 has 15 amino acids. The CDR3 here is CASSLFGTGSYEQYF. The CDR3 nucleotides are TGTGCCAGCAGCTTGTTCGGGACGGGATCCTACGAGCAGTACTTC.

V usage is TRBV5-1 and J usage is TRBJ1-2; a weak D match, TRBD1 (5 bases). The CDR3 consists of 12 residues. V was cut by 4 bases and J by 5 bases, with 9 bases left in between. Germline CDR1 is SGHRS and CDR2 is YFSETQ. The CDR3 spells CASSGGAYGYTF. CDR3 nucleotide sequence: TGCGCCAGCAGCGGAGGGGCGTATGGCTACACCTTC.

In its sample, this clone was seen a few times. The rearrangement joins TRBV7-9 to TRBJ1-6; 7 positions agree with TRBD1. The CDR3 contains 14 residues. The V segment lost 6 bases and the J segment 7 bases; nucleotides outside the gene matches: 6. Germline V gene data show CDR1 as SEHNR and CDR2 as FQNEAQ (reference sequence). The CDR3 coding sequence is TGTGCCAGCAGGTGGGACAGACCAAATTCACCCCTCCACTTT. Amino acid sequence: CASRWDRPNSPLHF.

The V and J genes are TRBV7-9 and TRBJ1-6, with TRBD1 matching 7 bases. V trimming: 5 bases; J trimming: 0 bases; junction bases outside the gene matches: 4. From germline, CDR1 is SEHNR and CDR2 FQNEAQ (reference sequence). The CDR3 sequence is 16 residues long. CDR3 residues: CASSAQGSSYNSPLHF. The CDR3 DNA reads TGTGCCAGCAGCGCACAGGGGAGCTCCTATAATTCACCCCTCCACTTT.

This chain's CDR3 is CASSFLPYEQYF. The CDR3, as DNA: TGTGCCAGCAGTTTCTTGCCCTACGAGCAGTACTTC. The rearrangement uses TRBV28 and TRBJ2-7, with D unclear. Trimming removed 3 bases from V and 2 bases from J, with 5 bases in between. CDR1 is MDHEN and CDR2 is SYDVKM in the germline V gene. This CDR3 comprises 12 residues.

This chain links TRBV20-1 with TRBJ2-3; D assignment may be TRBD1 or TRBD2 (5 bases each). Trimming pared 6 bases from V and 5 bases from J, leaving 9 bases between. This CDR3 is 11 amino acids long. Germline CDR1 reads DFQATT; CDR2 reads SNEGSKA (reference sequence). CDR3 bases: TGCAGTGCGACAGCGGTAGATACGCAGTATTTT. This encodes CSATAVDTQYF.

The chain carries TRBV7-2 and TRBJ1-2; a weak D match, TRBD1 (6 bases). V was pared by 5 bases and J by 0 bases, with 13 bases between. CDR3 length: 15 amino acids. CDR1 is SGHTA and CDR2 is FQGNSA in the germline V gene. For the CDR3, the DNA is TGTGCCAGCAGCCCGAGACAGGCTACTAACTATGGCTACACCTTC. Translated, it gives CASSPRQATNYGYTF.

The chain employs TRBV7-9 and TRBJ2-3; D may be TRBD1 (5 bases). Germline V lookup: CDR1 SEHNR, CDR2 FQNEAQ (reference sequence). The CDR3 runs 13 residues. Deletions cut 6 bases from V and 2 bases from J, with 9 bases between. The CDR3 loop is CASRDRYTDTQYF. The CDR3 DNA is TGTGCCAGCAGAGACAGATACACAGATACGCAGTATTTT.

CDR3 in amino acids: CASTPTGPNTEAFF. The CDR3 region has the DNA TGTGCCAGCACCCCGACAGGGCCCAACACTGAAGCTTTCTTT. This chain joins TRBV5-6 and TRBJ1-1; TRBD1 agrees at 7 bases. There are 14 residues in the CDR3. J lost 2 bases, V lost 6 bases, and 7 bases had no gene match. Germline values: CDR1 SGHDT, CDR2 YYEEEE.

This clone was seen only a few times. Here the CDR3 DNA reads TGTGCCAGTAGGTTACACCAAGGACAGGGAGGCAACTATGGCTACACCTTC. Its protein is CASRLHQGQGGNYGYTF. The rearrangement joins TRBV19 to TRBJ1-2; 8 bases match TRBD1. Trimming at V came to 6 bases and at J to 2 bases, leaving 14 bases not matched to a gene. The CDR3 is made up of 17 amino acids. CDR1 is LNHDA, CDR2 SQIVND, per germline (reference sequence).

This chain joins TRBV4-2 and TRBJ2-7, with TRBD2 identical over 9 bases. The length of the CDR3 is 15 residues. The germline gives CDR1 LGHNA, CDR2 YNFKEQ. J lost 2 bases, V lost 3 bases, and 5 bases had no gene match. The CDR3 region has the DNA TGTGCCAGCAGCCACGCCGGGACTAGCCCCTACGAGCAGTACTTC. Its translation: CASSHAGTSPYEQYF.

This clone was recorded a few times. The V gene is TRBV28, the J gene TRBJ1-6; 9 nucleotides agree with TRBD1. V was pared by 8 bases and J by 7 bases, with 9 bases of the junction left unmatched. The CDR3 length is 15 residues. CDR1 and CDR2 (germline): MDHEN, SYDVKM. DNA for the CDR3: TGTGCCAGCCGCCCCCGGGACAGGGCAAATTCACCCCTCCACTTT. This sequence encodes CASRPRDRANSPLHF.

The chain joins TRBV7-9 to TRBJ1-1; possible D gene TRBD1, 6 bases. V was trimmed by 5 bases and J by 3 bases, leaving 13 bases between them. Germline V lookup: CDR1 SEHNR, CDR2 FQNEAQ (reference sequence). The CDR3 consists of 14 residues. CDR3 loop: CASSLTGYYTEAFF. Here the CDR3 DNA reads TGTGCCAGCAGCCTCACAGGGTACTACACTGAAGCTTTCTTT.

The chain uses TRBV30 and TRBJ1-1, with D hard to call. Trimming removed 2 bases from V and 1 base from J, with 11 bases in between. CDR1 is GTSNPN, CDR2 SVGIG, per germline (reference sequence). The CDR3 runs to 14 residues. CDR3 amino acids: CAWSRRTENTEAFF. For the CDR3, the DNA is TGTGCCTGGAGTCGTCGGACTGAGAACACTGAAGCTTTCTTT.